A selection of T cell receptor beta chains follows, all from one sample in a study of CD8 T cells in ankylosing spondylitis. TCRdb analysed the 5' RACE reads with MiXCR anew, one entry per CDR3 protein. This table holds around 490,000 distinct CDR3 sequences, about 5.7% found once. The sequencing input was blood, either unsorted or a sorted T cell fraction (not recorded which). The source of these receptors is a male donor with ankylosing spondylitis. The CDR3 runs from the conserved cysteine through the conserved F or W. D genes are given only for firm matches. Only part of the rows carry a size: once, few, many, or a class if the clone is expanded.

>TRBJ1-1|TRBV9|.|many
TGTGCCAGCAGCGTAGGTTTGACCCAGGGAAACACTGAAGCTTTCTTT
CASSVGLTQGNTEAFF
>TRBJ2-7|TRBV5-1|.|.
TGCGCCAGCAGCTTAAATACGGCCCCCTACGAGCAGTACTTC
CASSLNTAPYEQYF
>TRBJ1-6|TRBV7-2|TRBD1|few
TGTGCCAGCGGACTGAGGCCTTTCCGGGACAGGGATTCACCCCTCCACTTT
CASGLRPFRDRDSPLHF
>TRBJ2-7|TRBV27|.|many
TGTGCCAGCAGTTCCCGATGGGGGCAGTCCTACGAGCAGTACTTC
CASSSRWGQSYEQYF
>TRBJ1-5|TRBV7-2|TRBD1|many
TGTGCCAGCAGCAATACAGGGGTTAGCAATCAGCCCCAGCATTTT
CASSNTGVSNQPQHF
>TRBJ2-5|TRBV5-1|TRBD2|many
TGCGCCAGCAGCTTGGTTGGGGGACTAGCCCCCGAGACCCAGTACTTC
CASSLVGGLAPETQYF
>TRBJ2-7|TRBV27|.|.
TGTGCCAGCAGTTTATCGGTTATCGGGGACTCCTACGAGCAGTACTTC
CASSLSVIGDSYEQYF
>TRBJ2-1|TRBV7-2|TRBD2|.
TGTGCCAGCAGCGCCAGACTAGCGGGGGATCACAATGAGCAGTTCTTC
CASSARLAGDHNEQFF
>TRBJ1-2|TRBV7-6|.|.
TGTGCCAGCAGCCGAGAACAGTTCTATGGCTACACCTTC
CASSREQFYGYTF
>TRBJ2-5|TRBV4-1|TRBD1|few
TGCGCCAGCAGCCTAACAGGGGGCAATTTCGGGGAGACCCAGTACTTC
CASSLTGGNFGETQYF